Listed below are T cell receptor beta chains from one sample, sequenced in a study of patients and donors after allogeneic stem cell transplantation. TCRdb processed the RT-PCR reads anew with MiXCR; each CDR3 protein has one entry. The sample consists of approximately 160,000 distinct CDR3 sequences, roughly 30% of them appearing once. Sequencing was carried out using blood, either unsorted or a sorted T cell fraction (not recorded which). The receptors were sampled from a human donor who was either an allogeneic HSCT recipient or a stem cell or donor lymphocyte infusion donor (not recorded which). It is not recorded whose cells these are; they may come from a transplant donor. CDR3s include the opening cysteine and the closing phenylalanine or tryptophan. D genes are given only for firm matches. Not every row has a clone size; where given, it reads once, few, many or a size class.

d_gene: TRBD1
v_gene: TRBV20-1
abundance: .
CDR3aa: CSASGTANEKLFF

d_gene: .
v_gene: TRBV6-5
abundance: .
CDR3aa: CASSRYRSQETQYF

d_gene: .
v_gene: TRBV27
abundance: .
CDR3aa: CASSLVGAGTEAFF

d_gene: TRBD1
v_gene: TRBV12-3/TRBV12-4
abundance: .
CDR3aa: CASSFLGTGEGQPQHF

d_gene: .
v_gene: TRBV12-3/TRBV12-4
abundance: many
CDR3aa: CASSSIGTGYTF

d_gene: .
v_gene: TRBV27
abundance: .
CDR3aa: CASSPLPGAGATWETQYF

d_gene: .
v_gene: TRBV6-5
abundance: few
CDR3aa: CASSYGVGDLGRTDTQYF

d_gene: .
v_gene: TRBV20-1
abundance: once
CDR3aa: CSARDLAVSSYEQYF

d_gene: .
v_gene: TRBV12-3/TRBV12-4
abundance: .
CDR3aa: CASSLSSAGANVLTF

d_gene: .
v_gene: TRBV29-1
abundance: .
CDR3aa: CSVENRPDYGYTF

d_gene: .
v_gene: TRBV7-9
abundance: .
CDR3aa: CASSSTWGRVALMQFF

d_gene: .
v_gene: TRBV5-1
abundance: many
CDR3aa: CASPPEANQPQHF

d_gene: .
v_gene: TRBV7-2
abundance: .
CDR3aa: CASTRDTLTGELFF

d_gene: .
v_gene: TRBV10-2
abundance: few
CDR3aa: CASSPPYLTDTEAFF

d_gene: TRBD2
v_gene: TRBV28
abundance: .
CDR3aa: CASIAGGTTYEQYF

d_gene: TRBD1
v_gene: TRBV4-2
abundance: many
CDR3aa: CASSPDRGNQPQHF

d_gene: .
v_gene: TRBV12-3/TRBV12-4
abundance: few
CDR3aa: CASSLSPGNYGYTF

d_gene: .
v_gene: TRBV29-1
abundance: .
CDR3aa: CSVTGGSGNTIYF

d_gene: .
v_gene: TRBV7-9
abundance: .
CDR3aa: CASSLDDRTTDTQYF

d_gene: TRBD2
v_gene: TRBV5-1
abundance: few
CDR3aa: CASSHGTSGRTVYNEQFF

d_gene: .
v_gene: TRBV4-1
abundance: .
CDR3aa: CASSHPLDEQFF

d_gene: .
v_gene: TRBV5-8
abundance: once
CDR3aa: CASSPKNQPQHF

d_gene: TRBD1
v_gene: TRBV18
abundance: .
CDR3aa: CASSSRDRGGGTEAFF

d_gene: .
v_gene: TRBV20-1
abundance: .
CDR3aa: CSALQAANTGELFF

d_gene: TRBD1
v_gene: TRBV20-1
abundance: many
CDR3aa: CSAEDRGYGYTF

d_gene: .
v_gene: TRBV6-5
abundance: .
CDR3aa: CASGGYTGELFF

d_gene: .
v_gene: TRBV20-1
abundance: .
CDR3aa: CSGFNSRTWPEAFF

d_gene: .
v_gene: TRBV20-1
abundance: few
CDR3aa: CSASSGYPYNEQFF

d_gene: .
v_gene: TRBV7-8
abundance: few
CDR3aa: CASSLGSGDLMNTEAFF

d_gene: TRBD1
v_gene: TRBV15
abundance: few
CDR3aa: CATSRDLDRVYGPGNTIYF

d_gene: .
v_gene: TRBV29-1
abundance: many
CDR3aa: CSVEIRFEDYTF

d_gene: .
v_gene: TRBV6-5
abundance: many
CDR3aa: CASSYSSVGTDTQYF

d_gene: .
v_gene: TRBV25-1
abundance: .
CDR3aa: CATPRATPPPPDQPQHF

d_gene: .
v_gene: TRBV7-2
abundance: few
CDR3aa: CASNLIDGINTGELFF

d_gene: .
v_gene: TRBV6-1
abundance: .
CDR3aa: CASSRDFDARQSLYGYTF

d_gene: .
v_gene: TRBV28
abundance: .
CDR3aa: CASSQGPLHF

d_gene: TRBD2
v_gene: TRBV29-1
abundance: few
CDR3aa: CSGGGLAGGSYEQYF

d_gene: TRBD2
v_gene: TRBV3-1
abundance: .
CDR3aa: CASSRRGSSYEQYF

d_gene: .
v_gene: TRBV6-5
abundance: few
CDR3aa: CASRRLRDTEAFF

d_gene: TRBD2
v_gene: TRBV18
abundance: few
CDR3aa: CASSQSLAGTIYEQYF

d_gene: TRBD2
v_gene: TRBV3-1
abundance: .
CDR3aa: CASSRLAGGNTGELFF

d_gene: TRBD1
v_gene: TRBV12-3/TRBV12-4
abundance: few
CDR3aa: CASRRTGDEQYF

d_gene: TRBD1
v_gene: TRBV7-2
abundance: .
CDR3aa: CASSPQGAGNTIYF

d_gene: TRBD1
v_gene: TRBV20-1
abundance: few
CDR3aa: CSARTGEAEQYF